This T cell receptor beta chain was recorded in a study of cytomegalovirus exposure and HLA in healthy donors. Only a few counts were recorded for this clone. What it binds is not known. Study outcomes and limitations: According to a subsequent analysis, TCR clusters from the first cohort were inclined to appear together in the 100 to 150 validation repertoires.

Trimming left V 2 bases short and J 2 bases short, with 22 bases between. The CDR3 runs 19 residues. Germline V gene lookup returns CDR1 MNHNS and CDR2 SASEGT. The table came from immunoSEQ multiplex PCR; TCRdb's copy has only in-frame clones and leaves some out. Of 95,000 to 150,000 clones in the sample, roughly 93% are singletons; the top ten hold roughly 1.3%. The material sequenced was PBMCs. The chain employs TRBV6-1 and TRBJ1-3; possibly TRBD1 for D (5 bases). The receptor comes from a woman between 18 and 30 years old in good health and CMV-seronegative. This chain's CDR3 is CASSERRGDSNRAGNTIYF. DNA of the CDR3: TGTGCCAGCAGTGAAAGGCGGGGCGACAGCAACCGGGCTGGAAACACCATATATTTT.